The 6 T cell receptor beta chains reported below all come from one sample, sequenced in a study of T cell responses to AZD1222 COVID-19 vaccine. Produced via immunoSEQ multiplex PCR; TCRdb's table is partial and in-frame only. The sample gives around 100,000 clones, about 87% of which show up once; 3% to 3.5% is in the top ten. The starting material was peripheral blood, obtained on day 0 of AZD1222 vaccination. The receptors shown here come from an adult in good health.

The chain is built from TRBV27 and TRBJ2-7, with D perhaps matching TRBD1 or TRBD2 (6 bases each). This CDR3 has 16 amino acids. V shed 0 bases and J shed 2 bases, with 14 bases lying between them. Germline V gene lookup returns CDR1 MNHEY and CDR2 SMNVEV (reference sequence). Written as DNA, the CDR3 is TGTGCCAGCAGTTTATCGTTTCCGGGGGCCACCTACGAGCAGTACTTC. Translated: CASSLSFPGATYEQYF.

In nucleotides, the CDR3 is TGTGCCAGCAGTTCCACCGACACGTACACTGAAGCTTTCTTT. It codes for CASSSTDTYTEAFF. The chain joins TRBV6-2 or TRBV6-3 to TRBJ1-1; no definite D call. CDR1 and CDR2 (germline): MNHEY, SVGEGT. Deletions cut 4 bases from V and 3 bases from J, with 12 bases between. The CDR3 spans 14 residues.

The rearrangement uses TRBV7-2 and TRBJ1-1; D remains unclear. Germline CDR1 and CDR2: SGHTA and FQGNSA. V lost 5 bases and J 2 bases, leaving 15 bases between the germline ends. The CDR3 is 15 amino acids. The CDR3 is CASSLRRVINTEAFF. DNA for the CDR3: TGTGCCAGCAGCCTACGCCGGGTGATCAACACTGAAGCTTTCTTT.

The CDR3 loop reads CASSMISGGPQETQYF. The CDR3 DNA reads TGTGCCAGTAGTATGATTAGCGGGGGACCCCAAGAGACCCAGTACTTC. The chain is built from TRBV19 and TRBJ2-5, with 9 bases matching TRBD2. CDR3 size: 16 residues. Germline CDR1 LNHDA, CDR2 SQIVND (reference sequence). With 3 bases clipped from V and 1 base from J, the junction kept 6 bases outside the gene matches.

The V and J genes are TRBV11-2 and TRBJ2-7; no firm D call. This CDR3 has 17 residues. Trimming stripped 2 bases from V and 0 bases from J, with 17 bases between. Germline CDR1 reads SGHAT; CDR2 reads FQNNGV. The CDR3 DNA sequence: TGTGCCAGCAGCTTACGGGCACGCGAATTAAGCTCCTACGAGCAGTACTTC. It translates to CASSLRARELSSYEQYF.

This chain uses TRBV6-5 with TRBJ1-2, with D possibly TRBD1 on 5 matching bases. CDR1 and CDR2 (germline): MNHEY, SVGAGI. This CDR3 has 13 amino acids. Trimming took 6 bases from V and 4 from J, leaving 12 bases between them. CDR3 amino acids: CASSRGEGYGYTF. The CDR3 DNA sequence: TGTGCCAGCAGCCGAGGGGAGGGCTATGGCTACACCTTC.